Given below is one T cell receptor beta chain in context. These data come from a study of shared clonotypes between healthy human individuals. This table comes from immunoSEQ multiplex PCR, and its TCRdb copy is limited to in-frame clones, with some not included. In the table there are 2 million to 2.5 million clones, around 95% of which are singletons. Germline lookup yields CDR1 MRHNA and CDR2 SNTAGT. Trimming removed 4 bases from V and 3 bases from J; junction bases left unmatched: 3. The CDR3 sequence is 16 residues long. The sequence was collected from a young man in good health. The sequenced sample was naive CD4+ T cells sorted from blood. The subset is: CD45RA+ positively selected. The genes are TRBV6-4 and TRBJ2-1; TRBD2 aligns across 13 bases. The chain's CDR3 is CASSGRLAGGYNEQFF. The CDR3, as DNA: TGTGCCAGCAGTGGGAGACTAGCGGGAGGCTACAATGAGCAGTTCTTC.